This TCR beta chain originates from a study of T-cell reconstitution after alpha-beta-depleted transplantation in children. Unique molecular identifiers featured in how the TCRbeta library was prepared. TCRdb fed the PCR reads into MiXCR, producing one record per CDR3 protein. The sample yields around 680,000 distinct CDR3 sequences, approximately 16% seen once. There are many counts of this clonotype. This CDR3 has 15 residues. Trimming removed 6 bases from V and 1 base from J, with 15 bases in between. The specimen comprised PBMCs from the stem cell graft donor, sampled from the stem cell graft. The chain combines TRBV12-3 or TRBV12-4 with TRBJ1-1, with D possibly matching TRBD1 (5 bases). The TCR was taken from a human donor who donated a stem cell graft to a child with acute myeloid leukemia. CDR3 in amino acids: CASRSSRDGNTEAFF. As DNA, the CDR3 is TGTGCCAGCAGATCCTCGAGGGACGGGAACACTGAAGCTTTCTTT.